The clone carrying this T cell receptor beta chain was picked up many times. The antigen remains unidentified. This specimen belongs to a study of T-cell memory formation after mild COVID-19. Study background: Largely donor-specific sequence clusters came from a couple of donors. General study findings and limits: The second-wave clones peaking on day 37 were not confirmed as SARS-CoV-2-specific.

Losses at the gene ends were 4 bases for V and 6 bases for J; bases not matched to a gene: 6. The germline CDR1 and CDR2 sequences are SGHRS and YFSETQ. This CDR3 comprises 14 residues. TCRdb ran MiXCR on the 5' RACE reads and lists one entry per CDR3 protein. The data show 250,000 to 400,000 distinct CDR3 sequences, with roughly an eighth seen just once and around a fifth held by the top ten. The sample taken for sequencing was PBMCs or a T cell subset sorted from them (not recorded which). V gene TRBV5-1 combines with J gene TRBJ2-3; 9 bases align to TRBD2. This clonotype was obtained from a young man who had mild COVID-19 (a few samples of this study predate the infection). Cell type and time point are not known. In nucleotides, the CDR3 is TGCGCCAGCAGCCCCCGGACTAGCGTGGATACGCAGTATTTT. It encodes CASSPRTSVDTQYF.